The next 8 T cell receptor beta chains were all read from a single sample in a study of cytomegalovirus exposure and HLA in healthy donors. A multiplex PCR was run with 60 Vbeta primers and 13 Jbeta primers. Libraries were prepared by immunoSEQ multiplex PCR; TCRdb keeps only in-frame clonotypes and omits some of them. This table holds roughly 100,000 clones, around 81% found once. Sequences were obtained from PBMCs. Source of these receptors: a female donor in good health and CMV-seropositive.

This clone was seen more than once but under ten times. The chain joins TRBV28 to TRBJ2-1; D perhaps matches TRBD1 (6 bases). The CDR3 sequence is 15 residues long. Germline loops: CDR1 MDHEN, CDR2 SYDVKM. V shed 7 bases and J shed 6 bases, with 19 bases lying between them. CDR3 nucleotide sequence: TGTGCCAGCACCCTTCCCCGGACAGCAGGCAATGAGCAGTTCTTC. Protein sequence: CASTLPRTAGNEQFF.

The chain is built from TRBV27 and TRBJ1-1; D gene unclear. Germline CDR1 MNHEY, CDR2 SMNVEV (reference sequence). There are 13 residues in the CDR3. Deletions cut 3 bases from V and 2 bases from J, with 7 bases between. CDR3 nucleotides: TGTGCCAGCAGTTTGTCAGTAAACACTGAAGCTTTCTTT. It translates to CASSLSVNTEAFF.

CDR3 DNA: TGTGCCAGCAGTTACGGACTCCGCGAGCAGTACTTC. Translated: CASSYGLREQYF. The chain carries TRBV6-6 and TRBJ2-7, with D perhaps TRBD2 (5 bases). The germline gives CDR1 MNHNY, CDR2 SVGAGI (reference sequence). Trimming removed 2 bases at V and 6 bases at J, with 8 bases between. The CDR3 covers 12 residues.

This chain connects TRBV2 to TRBJ2-1; 8 positions agree with TRBD1. The germline gives CDR1 SNHLY, CDR2 FYNNEI. J gave up 6 bases and V 3 bases, and 4 bases lay outside the gene matches. The CDR3 loop spans 14 amino acids. The CDR3 DNA follows: TGTGCCAGCAGTGATGGTCAGGGGGCCAATGAGCAGTTCTTC. Amino acid sequence: CASSDGQGANEQFF.

J is TRBJ1-1 and V is TRBV28; TRBD1 matches at 8 bases. V was clipped by 3 bases and J by 0 bases; unmatched bases: 3. The CDR3 contains 15 residues. Per germline, CDR1 MDHEN and CDR2 SYDVKM. The CDR3 region has the DNA TGTGCCAGCAGTTTTCCCAGGGGGCTGAACACTGAAGCTTTCTTT. Its protein product is CASSFPRGLNTEAFF.

The rearrangement joins TRBV6-5 to TRBJ2-7; 9 bases fit TRBD2. Germline CDR1 is MNHEY and CDR2 is SVGAGI. This CDR3 is 16 amino acids long. V lost 1 base to trimming and J lost 4 bases; unmatched junction nucleotides: 8. CDR3 loop: CASSYYPAGGLYEQYF. The CDR3 nucleotides read TGTGCCAGCAGTTACTACCCGGCGGGGGGGCTGTACGAGCAGTACTTC.

This clone was detected once. The chain links TRBV7-6 to TRBJ2-7, with TRBD1 as a possible D gene (7 bases). CDR1 and CDR2 from the germline V gene are SGHVS and FNYEAQ. V dropped 5 bases and J dropped 1 base, with 15 bases sitting between them. The CDR3 runs 15 residues. Here the CDR3 reads CASSPGDRDSYEQYF. For the CDR3, the DNA is TGTGCCAGCAGCCCGGGGGACAGAGATTCCTACGAGCAGTACTTC.

V is TRBV27 and J is TRBJ2-1; D perhaps matches TRBD1 (6 bases). Trimming took 4 bases from V and 7 from J, leaving 20 bases between them. CDR1 MNHEY and CDR2 SMNVEV come from the germline V gene (reference sequence). The CDR3 is made up of 16 amino acids. CDR3 in DNA: TGTGCCAGCAGTTCGGAGACAGGAGCGGTCGTGAATGAGCAGTTCTTC. Its translation: CASSSETGAVVNEQFF.